These T cell receptor beta chains were read from a single sample in a study of T-cell reconstitution after alpha-beta-depleted transplantation in children. One entry per CDR3 protein, called by TCRdb with MiXCR from the PCR reads. The repertoire holds approximately 88,000 distinct CDR3 sequences, with more than 10% as singletons. The input for sequencing was PBMCs from the stem cell graft donor, taken from the stem cell graft. The receptors were gathered from a human donor who donated a stem cell graft to a child with inherited bone marrow failure. Each CDR3 is given with its conserved first and last residue. Fields, in order: D gene, clone size, V gene, J gene, CDR3 DNA, CDR3 protein. D genes are given only for firm matches. The size field is filled for only some rows; it gives once, few, many or a size class.

>NA|many|TRBV12-3/TRBV12-4|TRBJ2-7
TGTGCCAGCAGTTCTAACGGGGGCGAGCAGTACTTC
CASSSNGGEQYF
>NA|NA|TRBV27|TRBJ2-6
TGTGCCAGCAGTTTCGGGCGCTCTGGGGCCAACGTCCTGACTTTC
CASSFGRSGANVLTF
>NA|many|TRBV18|TRBJ1-1
TGTGCCAGCTCACCACCGTTTTTTCATGAAGCTTTCTTT
CASSPPFFHEAFF
>NA|few|TRBV6-1|TRBJ2-3
TGTGCCAGCAGTGAAAGGGGGACCGGGGACCTGGGAAAAGATACGCAGTATTTT
CASSERGTGDLGKDTQYF
>NA|many|TRBV5-1|TRBJ1-1
TGCGCCAGCAGCCCGGGGACCCCCACTGAAGCTTTCTTT
CASSPGTPTEAFF
>NA|many|TRBV2|TRBJ2-7
TGTGCCAGCAGTTATGGCCGCACCTACGAGCAGTACTTC
CASSYGRTYEQYF
>TRBD2|NA|TRBV5-1|TRBJ2-3
TGCGCCAGCAGCTTGGGCTCAGCGGGAGCGGCAGATACGCAGTATTTT
CASSLGSAGAADTQYF
>NA|many|TRBV7-2|TRBJ2-3
TGTGCCAGCAGCTTACCAGGGTTTTCCGTAGATACGCAGTATTTT
CASSLPGFSVDTQYF
>NA|many|TRBV11-2|TRBJ1-4
TGTGCCAGCAACGGGTACAATGAAAAACTGTTTTTT
CASNGYNEKLFF
>NA|NA|TRBV7-2|TRBJ1-4
TGTGCCAGCAGCCAAGGGGTCCGGGGCGGTGAAAAACTGTTTTTT
CASSQGVRGGEKLFF
>TRBD1|many|TRBV27|TRBJ1-2
TGTGCCAGCAGTTTATTGGACAGGGGCTCTGGCTACACCTTC
CASSLLDRGSGYTF
>NA|many|TRBV20-1|TRBJ1-5
TGCAGTGCGTCCGGGGGGGTCCAACCCCAGCATTTT
CSASGGVQPQHF
>TRBD1|few|TRBV7-2|TRBJ2-1
TGTGCCAGCAGCTTGGCCGGGACAGGGGCGTGGGGTGAGCAGTTCTTC
CASSLAGTGAWGEQFF
>NA|NA|TRBV30|TRBJ1-1
TGTGCCTGGGGATTAATGAACACTGAAGCTTTCTTT
CAWGLMNTEAFF
>TRBD1|many|TRBV12-3/TRBV12-4|TRBJ2-5
TGTGCCAGCAGGGCCGGGACAGAAGAGACCCAGTACTTC
CASRAGTEETQYF
>NA|NA|TRBV11-1|TRBJ2-7
TGTGCCAGCAGCTTAGTCTCTGGGAACTGGCAGTACTTC
CASSLVSGNWQYF
>NA|many|TRBV12-3/TRBV12-4|TRBJ2-3
TGTGCCAGCAGTCCCGGACTAAAAAGCACAGATACGCAGTATTTT
CASSPGLKSTDTQYF
>NA|NA|TRBV12-3/TRBV12-4|TRBJ1-1
TGTGCCAGCAGTTGGCAGGTGAACACTGAAGCTTTCTTT
CASSWQVNTEAFF
>TRBD1|many|TRBV11-2|TRBJ2-3
TGTGCCAGCAGCCAATGGCGAACAGGGGGCCCGAGCACAGATACGCAGTATTTT
CASSQWRTGGPSTDTQYF
>NA|many|TRBV28|TRBJ2-3
TGTGCCAGCAGTTACGGGACGGTGACAGATACGCAGTATTTT
CASSYGTVTDTQYF
>NA|few|TRBV7-9|TRBJ1-1
TGTGCCAGCAGGAGACAGTCCACTGAAGCTTTCTTT
CASRRQSTEAFF
>TRBD2|many|TRBV5-1|TRBJ2-1
TGCGCCAGCAGCTTGGTCCCGGCTAGCGGGAGAGGGAATGAGCAGTTCTTC
CASSLVPASGRGNEQFF
>TRBD2|many|TRBV5-1|TRBJ2-3
TGCGCCAGCAGCTTGCCACTAGCGGGGGGCACAGATACGCAGTATTTT
CASSLPLAGGTDTQYF
>NA|many|TRBV6-5|TRBJ2-3
TGTGCCAGCAGTTACTCAGCGGGTGGTGGCACAGATACGCAGTATTTT
CASSYSAGGGTDTQYF
>TRBD2|many|TRBV5-1|TRBJ2-1
TGCGCCAGCAGCTCGGTCACTAGCGGGGGGGCCGACGAGCAGTTCTTC
CASSSVTSGGADEQFF